Listed below are T cell receptor beta chains from one sample, sequenced in a study of cytomegalovirus exposure and HLA in healthy donors. Sequencing was performed with immunoSEQ multiplex PCR; in TCRdb, only in-frame clones are kept and a portion is missing. Found here are approximately 150,000 clones, approximately 79% of them singletons; the top ten hold approximately 2.9%. Sequencing input: PBMCs. These receptors were collected from a woman aged 25-40 years in good health and CMV-seronegative. Each CDR3 is given with its conserved first and last residue. D genes are given only for firm matches. Clone size is shown for a subset of rows, as once, few, many or a class of expanded clone.

TRBV28	.	TRBD2	TRBJ2-1	TGTGCCAGCAATCCCGTCGGGCAACTAGCGGGAGTGTATGAGCAGTTCTTC	CASNPVGQLAGVYEQFF
TRBV27	.	.	TRBJ1-2	TGTGCCAGCAGTTTAGAGGACAGAACATCTTTC	CASSLEDRTSF
TRBV14	once	.	TRBJ1-1	TGTGCCAGCAGCCAAGGGCAGAACACTGAAGCTTTCTTT	CASSQGQNTEAFF
TRBV7-2	.	.	TRBJ1-5	TGTGCCAGCAGCTTAGGACAGTATAGCAATCAGCCCCAGCATTTT	CASSLGQYSNQPQHF
TRBV2	few	TRBD2	TRBJ2-7	TGTGCCAGCAGTGAACGGGACAATAGCGGGAGGAGCTTC	CASSERDNSGRSF
TRBV9	once	.	TRBJ1-3	TGTGCCAGCAGCGCAGGGGACTCTGGAAACACCATATATTTT	CASSAGDSGNTIYF
TRBV7-8	few	.	TRBJ1-2	TGTGCCAGCAGCTTACGACACGACTATGGCTACACCTTC	CASSLRHDYGYTF
TRBV5-1	few	.	TRBJ1-2	TGCGCCAGCAGCTTGGTTTCCCAGAACTATGGCTACACCTTC	CASSLVSQNYGYTF
TRBV18	.	.	TRBJ2-7	TGTGCCAGCTCACCAACTCCTGGCCTCGCAGAGGGCGAGCAGTACTTC	CASSPTPGLAEGEQYF
TRBV6-1	.	TRBD1	TRBJ2-5	TGTGCCAGCAGTGAAGCGCCGGGGACAGGGTCGGAGACCCAGTACTTC	CASSEAPGTGSETQYF
TRBV29-1	.	.	TRBJ1-6	TGCAGCGTTCGGATGGAGGGATCACCCCTCCACTTT	CSVRMEGSPLHF
TRBV28	.	.	TRBJ2-5	TGTGCCAGCAGCTCCCCGCGGGGGGGACAGGTGGTCCTACAAGAGACCCAGTACTTC	CASSSPRGGQVVLQETQYF
TRBV4-1	few	.	TRBJ1-3	TGCGCCAGCAGCCCTTTATTGAGGTCGGGAAACACCATATATTTT	CASSPLLRSGNTIYF
TRBV30	.	TRBD1	TRBJ1-1	TGTGCCTGGAGGAGGATAGAGACAGGGTACACTGAAGCTTTCTTT	CAWRRIETGYTEAFF
TRBV11-2	.	.	TRBJ2-1	TGTGCCAGTTACTATACGAGGCTTCTCGGGGAGGACAATGAGCAGTTCTTC	CASYYTRLLGEDNEQFF
TRBV18	.	.	TRBJ2-1	TGTGCCAGCTCACTTCTAGGTAATGAGCAGTTCTTC	CASSLLGNEQFF
TRBV30	.	.	TRBJ1-2	TGTGCCTTCGAGATTGGGGGGGGCTACACCTTC	CAFEIGGGYTF
TRBV10-2	.	TRBD2	TRBJ2-1	TGCGCCAGCAGTGAGTCCCCGGTGGTAGCGGGGTCGAGGAATGAGCAGTTCTTC	CASSESPVVAGSRNEQFF
TRBV18	.	.	TRBJ1-1	TGTGCCAGCTCACGGGCGGGGCTACAGGTAGAAGCTTTCTTT	CASSRAGLQVEAFF